The T cell receptor (beta chain) described here comes from a study of blood T cell repertoires in COVID-19. Study context: Researchers got acute and convalescent COVID-19 samples from the United States, Italy and Spain. Sources were T cells, B-cell-depleted T cells, or PBMCs; the material itself was cDNA or gDNA.

In the authors' methods: Quantification of nucleated cells was approximated via reference gene primer amplification. Method: immunoSEQ multiplex PCR; TCRdb's copy keeps in-frame clones and lacks some. V and J calls and clone size are copied from that table; D and trimming were computed from the DNA. Of approximately 310,000 clones listed, approximately 89% were seen once; the top ten hold 7.8%. This clonotype originated in a woman in her forties or fifties who had recovered from COVID-19. Material: peripheral blood.

In nucleotides, the CDR3 is TGTGCCAGCAGTATCTACACTACAACTAATGAAAAACTGTTTTTT. The encoded protein is CASSIYTTTNEKLFF. V is TRBV27 and J is TRBJ1-4; D gene unclear. From germline, CDR1 is MNHEY and CDR2 SMNVEV (reference sequence). The length of the CDR3 is 15 residues. Trimming left V 5 bases short and J 0 bases short, with 10 bases between. Based on the CDR3 plus reference TRBV27 and TRBJ1-4, the full variable domain is EAQVTQNPRYLITVTGKKLTVTCSQNMNHEYMSWYRQDPGLGLRQIYYSMNVEVTDKGDVPEGYKVSRKEKRNFPLILESPSPNQTSLYFCASSIYTTTNEKLFFGSGTQLSVL.